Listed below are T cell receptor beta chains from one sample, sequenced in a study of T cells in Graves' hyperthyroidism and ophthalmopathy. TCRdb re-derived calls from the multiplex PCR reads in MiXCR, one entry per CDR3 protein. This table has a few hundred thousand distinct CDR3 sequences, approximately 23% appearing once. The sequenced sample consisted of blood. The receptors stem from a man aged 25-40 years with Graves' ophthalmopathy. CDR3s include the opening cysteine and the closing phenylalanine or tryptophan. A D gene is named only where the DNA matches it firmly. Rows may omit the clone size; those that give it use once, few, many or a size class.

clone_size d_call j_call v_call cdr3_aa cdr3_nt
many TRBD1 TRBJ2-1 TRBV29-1 CSVEEGTVSSYNEQFF TGCAGCGTTGAAGAGGGGACAGTCAGCTCCTACAATGAGCAGTTCTTC
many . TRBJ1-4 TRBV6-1 CASSEQASNEKLFF TGTGCCAGCAGTGAACAGGCCTCAAATGAAAAACTGTTTTTT
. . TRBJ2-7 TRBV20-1 CSARDNYEQYF TGCAGTGCTAGAGATAATTACGAGCAGTACTTC
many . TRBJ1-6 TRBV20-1 CSARPQGGDSPLHF TGCAGTGCTAGGCCCCAGGGTGGGGATTCACCCCTCCACTTT
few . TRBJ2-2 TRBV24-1 CATSDPALDWGSGELFF TGTGCCACCAGTGACCCAGCCCTAGACTGGGGCTCCGGGGAGCTGTTTTTT
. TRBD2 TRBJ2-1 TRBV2 CASRRLAGSSYNEQFF TGTGCCAGCAGGCGGCTAGCGGGGAGCTCCTACAATGAGCAGTTCTTC
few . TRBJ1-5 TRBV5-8 CASSSGDGLLAQHF TGTGCCAGCAGCTCGGGGGATGGACTTTTGGCCCAGCATTTT
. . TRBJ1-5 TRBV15 CATSRPDSNQPQHF TGTGCCACCAGCAGACCCGACAGTAATCAGCCCCAGCATTTT
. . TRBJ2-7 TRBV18 CASSSRLGPSSEQYF TGTGCCAGCTCGTCCAGACTAGGACCCTCATCCGAGCAGTACTTC
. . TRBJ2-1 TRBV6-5 CASSYGLLGASLNEQFF TGTGCCAGCAGTTACGGTTTACTCGGGGCTAGTCTCAATGAGCAGTTCTTC